The present TCR beta chain was sequenced within a study of blood T cell repertoires in COVID-19. Across the study: Specimens from acute and convalescent COVID-19 originated in the United States, Italy and Spain. PBMCs, B-cell-depleted T cells, or T cells provided the cDNA or gDNA that made up the material.

In the source study's methods: Using reference gene primer amplification, nucleated cell counts were estimated. Assay: immunoSEQ multiplex PCR; the TCRdb copy retains only in-frame clones and omits some. V and J calls and clone size follow that table, whereas D and trimming were derived from the DNA. The sample has about 120,000 clones, roughly 70% seen once. The CDR3 loop spans 15 amino acids. Germline assignment: CDR1 LNHDA and CDR2 SQIVND (reference sequence). The V end lost 10 bases, the J end lost 3 bases, and 19 bases lay between the germline ends. The sample was peripheral blood. The TCR comes from a human donor with acute or convalescent COVID-19. The donor label of this sample is uncertain. The V and J genes are TRBV19 and TRBJ1-3; perhaps TRBD1 as D (6 bases). The CDR3 sequence: CATGPAGAIGNTIYF. CDR3 DNA sequence: TGTGCCACCGGCCCGGCAGGGGCTATTGGAAACACCATATATTTT. Filled out from reference TRBV19 and TRBJ1-3, the complete variable domain reads DGGITQSPKYLFRKEGQNVTLSCEQNLNHDAMYWYRQDPGQGLRLIYYSQIVNDFQKGDIAEGYSVSREKKESFPLTVTSAQKNPTAFYLCATGPAGAIGNTIYFGEGSWLTVV.